This record covers a single T cell receptor beta chain. Its antigen is still unknown. The germline gives CDR1 MNHNY, CDR2 SVGAGI (reference sequence). The CDR3 totals 15 residues. V was pared by 6 bases and J by 5 bases, with 9 bases of the junction left unmatched. Assay: immunoSEQ multiplex PCR; the TCRdb copy retains only in-frame clones and omits some. The data show more than 20,000 clones, 60% to 80% seen once. These data belong to a study of STAT5B mutations in CD4+ large granular lymphocyte leukemia. Study-level results: The CD4+ versus CD8+ T-LGLL clonality difference may reflect limited sample size.

Specimen: CD4+ T cells from blood buffy coats. This clonotype was sampled from a human donor in good health. This sequence joins TRBV6-6 and TRBJ1-4; 7 positions agree with TRBD1. The CDR3 sequence is CASSPSGTANEKLFF. The CDR3 DNA follows: TGTGCCAGCAGCCCTAGCGGGACAGCAAATGAAAAACTGTTTTTT.